This entry is about one TCR beta chain. Its antigen is undetermined. These data belong to a study of OX40 agonist ivuxolimab in advanced cancers. The repertoire was sequenced with immunoSEQ multiplex PCR; TCRdb's copy has only in-frame clones and lacks some. The table records more than 10,000 clones, about 73% of them present only once. With 3 bases clipped from V and 1 base from J, the junction kept 3 bases outside the gene matches. CDR3 length equals 15 residues. Looked up from germline, CDR1 is MGHRA and CDR2 is YSYEKL. Findings and limits, study-wide: Partial responders at 0.1-3.0 mg/kg had among the lowest clonal expansion.

V usage is TRBV4-1 and J usage is TRBJ2-3; TRBD2 agrees at 8 bases. The sequences come from CD4+ or CD8+ T cells sorted from blood, collected in a trial of the OX40 agonist ivuxolimab. This TCR was recovered from an adult with an advanced solid tumor such as melanoma, head and neck, liver or kidney cancer. CDR3 coding DNA: TGCGCCAGCAGCCACCCGGGAGGGGGCACAGATACGCAGTATTTT. Protein sequence: CASSHPGGGTDTQYF.